This T cell receptor beta chain derives from a study of blood T cell repertoires in COVID-19. Study in general: Sources were T cells, B-cell-depleted T cells, or PBMCs; the material itself was cDNA or gDNA.

The CDR3 contains 15 residues. Losses at the gene ends were 6 bases for V and 3 bases for J; bases not matched to a gene: 5. Germline V gene data show CDR1 as MNHEY and CDR2 as SVGAGI. Profiling relied on immunoSEQ multiplex PCR, and the TCRdb table lists in-frame clones only, not all of them. Among 450,000 to 500,000 clones, approximately 83% were seen once, and the ten largest hold more than 3%. The V gene is TRBV6-5, the J gene TRBJ2-7, with TRBD2 identical over 13 bases. The receptor comes from a human donor in a cohort sampled during active COVID-19. Sequences were obtained from peripheral blood. The CDR3 loop is CASSSGTSGDYEQYF. The CDR3 DNA reads TGTGCCAGCAGCTCCGGGACTAGCGGGGACTACGAGCAGTACTTC.